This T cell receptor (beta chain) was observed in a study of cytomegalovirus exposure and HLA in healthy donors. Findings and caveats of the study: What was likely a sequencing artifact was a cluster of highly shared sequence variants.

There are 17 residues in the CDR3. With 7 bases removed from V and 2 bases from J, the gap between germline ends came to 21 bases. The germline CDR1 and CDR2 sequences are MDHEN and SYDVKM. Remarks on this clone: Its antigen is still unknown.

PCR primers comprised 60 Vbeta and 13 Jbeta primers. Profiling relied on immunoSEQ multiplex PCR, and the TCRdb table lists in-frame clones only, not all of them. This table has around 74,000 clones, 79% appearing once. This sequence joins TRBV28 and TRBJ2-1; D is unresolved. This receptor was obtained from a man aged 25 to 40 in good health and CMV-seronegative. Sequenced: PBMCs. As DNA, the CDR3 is TGTGCCAGCACCGATCCAGTTTTTTTTCACACCTACAATGAGCAGTTCTTC. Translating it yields CASTDPVFFHTYNEQFF. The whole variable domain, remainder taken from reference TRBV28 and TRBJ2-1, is DVKVTQSSRYLVKRTGEKVFLECVQDMDHENMFWYRQDPGLGLRLIYFSYDVKMKEKGDIPEGYSVSREKKERFSLILESASTNQTSMYLCASTDPVFFHTYNEQFFGPGTRLTVL.